This T cell receptor beta chain emerged from a study of T cells in localized non-small cell lung cancer. Points from the study as a whole: Median approximately 61 top-100 tumor clones were shared with paired adjacent lung.

Sequencing was performed with immunoSEQ multiplex PCR; in TCRdb, only in-frame clones are kept and a portion is missing. The sample yields around 30,000 clones, around 80% seen once. The CDR3 spans 17 residues. V lost 2 bases to trimming and J lost 2 bases; unmatched junction nucleotides: 11. Looked up from germline, CDR1 is MNHEY and CDR2 is SMNVEV (reference sequence). Of note for this clone: Its antigen is undetermined.

The material sequenced was peripheral blood, taken before any cancer treatment. The V and J genes are TRBV27 and TRBJ1-2; 7 bases map to TRBD1. The receptor's source is a male donor at least 60 years old with stage III squamous cell lung carcinoma. The CDR3 DNA is TGTGCCAGCAGTTTAAAACAGGGACAGACGCGGAACTATGGCTACACCTTC. This codes for CASSLKQGQTRNYGYTF.